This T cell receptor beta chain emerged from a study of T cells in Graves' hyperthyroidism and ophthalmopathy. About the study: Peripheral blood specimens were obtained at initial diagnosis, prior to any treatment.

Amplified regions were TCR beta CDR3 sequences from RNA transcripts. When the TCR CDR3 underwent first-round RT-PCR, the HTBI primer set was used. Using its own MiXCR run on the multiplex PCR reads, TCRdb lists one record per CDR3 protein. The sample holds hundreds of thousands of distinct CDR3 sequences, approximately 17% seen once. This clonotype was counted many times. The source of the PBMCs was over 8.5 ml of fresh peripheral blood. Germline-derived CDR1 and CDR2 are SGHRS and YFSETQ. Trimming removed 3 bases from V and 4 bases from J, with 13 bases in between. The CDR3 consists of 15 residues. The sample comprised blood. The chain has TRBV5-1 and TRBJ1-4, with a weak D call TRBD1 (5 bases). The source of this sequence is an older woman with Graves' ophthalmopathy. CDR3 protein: CASSSGAGDNEKLFF. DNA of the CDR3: TGCGCCAGCAGCTCCGGGGCCGGAGATAATGAAAAACTGTTTTTT.